The 2 T cell receptor beta chains below were found in one sample sequenced in a study. TCRdb independently ran MiXCR on the 5' RACE reads; one entry per CDR3 protein. The data show approximately 29,000 distinct CDR3 sequences, approximately 30% seen once. Sequencing was done on a sample of naive CD4+ T cells sorted from a lymph node. Subset here: naive CD4+ T cells, CD4+CD45RA+CD25-. These receptors all come from a female donor with breast cancer.

The CDR3 loop reads CASSPGPDTDTQYF. CDR3 sequence (DNA): TGTGCCAGCAGCCCCGGGCCCGACACAGATACGCAGTATTTT. The rearrangement uses TRBV7-3 and TRBJ2-3, with D unclear. CDR1 and CDR2 (germline): SGHTA, FQGTGA. The V end was cut by 5 bases, the J end by 2 bases, with 11 bases between. The CDR3 extends over 14 amino acids.

The genes are TRBV7-2 and TRBJ2-7; no clear D gene. The CDR3 length is 15 residues. CDR1 SGHTA and CDR2 FQGNSA come from the germline V gene. Between the trimmed V and J ends, which lost 1 base and 4 bases, there was a span of 14 bases. The chain's CDR3 is CASSLGWAGPYEQYF. CDR3 DNA: TGTGCCAGCAGCTTAGGGTGGGCCGGTCCATACGAGCAGTACTTC. Looking up the rest from reference TRBV7-2 and TRBJ2-7 gives the full variable domain: GAGVSQSPSNKVTEKGKDVELRCDPISGHTALYWYRQSLGQGLEFLIYFQGNSAPDKSGLPSDRFSAERTGGSVSTLTIQRTQQEDSAVYLCASSLGWAGPYEQYFGPGTRLTVT.